These 4 T cell receptor beta chains came from one sample sequenced in a study of blood T cells in healthy people across ages. The second PCR ran about 7 to 12 cycles with a sample-barcoded 5' primer and J-beta primers. TCRdb re-analysed the 5' RACE reads in MiXCR, keeping a single row per CDR3 protein. The table lists some 750,000 distinct CDR3 sequences, over 20% of them singletons. Sequenced sample: blood. Receptors were obtained from a man aged 70-80 years in good health.

This chain uses TRBV12-3 or TRBV12-4 with TRBJ2-7, with 12 bases fitting TRBD1. Trimming cost V 6 bases and J 2 bases; bases outside gene matches: 5. The CDR3 is 15 residues long. In nucleotides, the CDR3 is TGTGCCAGCAGAGACCGGGACAGGGGGCCCTACGAGCAGTACTTC. As protein: CASRDRDRGPYEQYF.

This chain joins TRBV5-5 and TRBJ2-3; D ambiguous. The CDR3 covers 14 residues. V dropped 2 bases and J dropped 3 bases, with 10 bases sitting between them. CDR1 is SGHKS, CDR2 YYEKEE, per germline (reference sequence). The CDR3 DNA reads as TGTGCCAGCAGCTTTAGTTTAGGGACAGATACGCAGTATTTT. It translates to CASSFSLGTDTQYF. Supplemented by reference TRBV5-5 and TRBJ2-3, the full variable domain reads DAGVTQSPTHLIKTRGQQVTLRCSPISGHKSVSWYQQVLGQGPQFIFQYYEKEERGRGNFPDRFSARQFPNYSSELNVNALLLGDSALYLCASSFSLGTDTQYFGPGTRLTVL.

V and J are TRBV29-1 and TRBJ1-2; 7 bases line up with TRBD1. Germline V lookup: CDR1 SQVTM, CDR2 ANQGSEA. V dropped 7 bases and J dropped 9; count of bases not matched to a gene: 8. This CDR3 comprises 11 residues. The CDR3 nucleotides read TGCAGCGCTTCGGAGGGGGCGAGCTACACCTTC. Translation gives CSASEGASYTF.

The gene calls are TRBV10-3 and TRBJ2-7; maybe TRBD1 (5 bases). The germline CDR1 and CDR2 sequences are ENHRY and SYGVKD. Trimming left V 2 bases short and J 4 bases short, with 15 bases between. The CDR3 is 15 residues long. The chain's CDR3 is CAISEERTGSYEQYF. For the CDR3, the DNA is TGTGCCATCAGTGAGGAAAGAACAGGAAGTTACGAGCAGTACTTC.